The 22 T cell receptor beta chains listed next were all sequenced from one sample in a study of intratumoral heterogeneity in liver cancer. The library was built by means of the immunoSEQ multiplex PCR assay. Not all clones reach the TCRdb copy of this immuneACCESS table, which keeps in-frame sequences only. Checked studies attribute under half of the gap to unresolved V genes and leave the rest unexplained. The sample has about 6,600 clones on record, approximately 60% of them singletons. More than 11% of the sample lies in the top ten. Samples with the label H were taken from distinct, geographically separated regions of the hepatocellular carcinoma nodule. The source material was tumor tissue, sampled before any cancer treatment. These receptors were taken from a man in his 70s with hepatocellular carcinoma.

The V call is TRBV9, the J call TRBJ1-5; D is ambiguous. This CDR3 spans 12 amino acids. In germline, CDR1 is SGDLS, CDR2 YYNGEE. V shed 0 bases and J shed 7 bases, with 5 bases lying between them. This CDR3 is CASSVDGQPQHF. The CDR3 DNA sequence: TGTGCCAGCAGCGTAGACGGGCAGCCCCAGCATTTT.

The chain carries TRBV7-3 and TRBJ2-3; TRBD2 might be the D (6 bases). CDR3 size: 14 residues. From germline, CDR1 is SGHTA and CDR2 FQGTGA. V dropped 3 bases and J dropped 6 bases, with 13 bases sitting between them. CDR3 DNA: TGTGCCAGCAGCTTTACCCACCGGGGGGATACGCAGTATTTT. Its translation is CASSFTHRGDTQYF.

This chain joins TRBV19 and TRBJ1-2, with D perhaps matching TRBD1 (5 bases). CDR3 length: 13 residues. Trimming pared 5 bases from V and 5 bases from J, leaving 12 bases between. CDR1 LNHDA and CDR2 SQIVND come from the germline V gene (reference sequence). CDR3 sequence: CASSPRVRYGYTF. The DNA of the CDR3 is TGTGCCAGTAGTCCCAGGGTCAGATATGGCTACACCTTC.

V usage is TRBV18 and J usage is TRBJ1-2; no clear D gene. The CDR3 is 11 residues long. The V end was cut by 5 bases, the J end by 0 bases, with 1 base between. CDR1 is KGHSH and CDR2 is LQKENI in the germline V gene. CDR3 coding DNA: TGTGCCAGCTCAGCTAACTATGGCTACACCTTC. Translated: CASSANYGYTF. Filled out from reference TRBV18 and TRBJ1-2, the complete variable domain reads NAGVMQNPRHLVRRRGQEARLRCSPMKGHSHVYWYRQLPEEGLKFMVYLQKENIIDESGMPKERFSAEFPKEGPSILRIQQVVRGDSAAYFCASSANYGYTFGSGTRLTVV.

This clone was seen a handful of times. This chain uses TRBV7-2 with TRBJ1-4; weak D call: TRBD1 (6 bases). Germline lookup yields CDR1 SGHTA and CDR2 FQGNSA. The CDR3 runs 14 residues. Trimming took 4 bases from V and 7 from J, leaving 13 bases between them. CDR3 region: CASSSTGTREKLFF. The CDR3 DNA reads as TGTGCCAGCAGCTCCACGGGGACACGTGAAAAACTGTTTTTT.

This clone was counted between two and nine times. The rearrangement links TRBV28 to TRBJ1-2, with D maybe TRBD1 (6 bases). Germline V CDR1 and CDR2: MDHEN, SYDVKM. The V gene lost 3 bases and the J gene lost 4 bases, with 12 bases spanning the gap. The length of the CDR3 is 14 residues. The CDR3 protein is CASSLGGRSYGYTF. The CDR3 coding sequence is TGTGCCAGCAGTTTGGGGGGGCGAAGCTATGGCTACACCTTC.

The genes are TRBV6-5 and TRBJ2-5, with TRBD1 as a possible D gene (6 bases). The CDR3 totals 15 residues. The V end lost 6 bases, the J end lost 4 bases, and 18 bases lay between the germline ends. Germline assignment: CDR1 MNHEY and CDR2 SVGAGI. The CDR3: CASRFQGSRGETQYF. CDR3 DNA sequence: TGTGCCAGCAGGTTTCAGGGGAGTAGGGGAGAGACCCAGTACTTC.

The chain employs TRBV7-9 and TRBJ2-1, with 7 bases lining up with TRBD2. CDR1 is SEHNR, CDR2 FQNEAQ, per germline (reference sequence). This CDR3 has 16 residues. Losses at the gene ends were 1 base for V and 0 bases for J; bases not matched to a gene: 3. The DNA for the CDR3 is TGTGCCAGCAGCTTAGGCGGGGGTCGCTCCTACAATGAGCAGTTCTTC. Translated, it gives CASSLGGGRSYNEQFF.

This clone was observed a handful of times. The chain joins TRBV10-3 to TRBJ2-7, with 13 bases lining up with TRBD2. The CDR3 runs 16 residues. The trim removed 6 bases at V and 2 bases at J, leaving 7 bases unmatched. The germline V gene has CDR1 ENHRY and CDR2 SYGVKD. In DNA, the CDR3 is TGTGCCATCAGCCCGGGGGGGACTAGCGGGACCTACGAGCAGTACGTC. This sequence encodes CAISPGGTSGTYEQYV.

The chain carries TRBV7-9 and TRBJ2-7; 8 bases line up with TRBD1. V was pared by 5 bases and J by 1 base, with 7 bases of the junction left unmatched. The CDR3 covers 15 residues. The V gene's germline CDR1 is SEHNR and CDR2 FQNEAQ (reference sequence). CDR3 sequence (DNA): TGTGCCAGCAGCCCCCAGGGGGCCCCGTCCTACGAGCAGTACTTC. Its protein product is CASSPQGAPSYEQYF.

The rearrangement links TRBV5-4 to TRBJ2-5; D gene ambiguous. CDR1 SGHNT and CDR2 YYREEE come from the germline V gene (reference sequence). The CDR3 consists of 14 residues. V was cut by 4 bases and J by 2 bases, with 12 bases left in between. The CDR3 sequence: CASSARSSQETQYF. CDR3 bases: TGTGCCAGCAGCGCACGTAGCTCGCAAGAGACCCAGTACTTC.

The chain joins TRBV5-5 to TRBJ1-5, with unresolved D. Between the trimmed V and J ends, which lost 0 bases and 0 bases, there was a span of 13 bases. The CDR3 has 17 amino acids. Germline V lookup: CDR1 SGHKS, CDR2 YYEKEE (reference sequence). As DNA, the CDR3 is TGTGCCAGCAGCTTGGCCGCACCAGAAAATAGCAATCAGCCCCAGCATTTT. Protein sequence: CASSLAAPENSNQPQHF. Full variable domain (rest looked up from reference TRBV5-5 and TRBJ1-5): DAGVTQSPTHLIKTRGQQVTLRCSPISGHKSVSWYQQVLGQGPQFIFQYYEKEERGRGNFPDRFSARQFPNYSSELNVNALLLGDSALYLCASSLAAPENSNQPQHFGDGTRLSIL.

This clone came up a few times. The chain carries TRBV19 and TRBJ2-2; D uncertain. CDR3 length: 14 amino acids. The germline V and J ends were trimmed by 5 bases and 5 bases, with 12 bases remaining between them. CDR1 is LNHDA, CDR2 SQIVND, per germline (reference sequence). CDR3 in DNA: TGTGCCAGTAGTTCGGTAGTTCAGACCGGGGAGCTGTTTTTT. Protein product: CASSSVVQTGELFF. Using reference TRBV19 and TRBJ2-2 for the parts outside the CDR3, the full variable domain is DGGITQSPKYLFRKEGQNVTLSCEQNLNHDAMYWYRQDPGQGLRLIYYSQIVNDFQKGDIAEGYSVSREKKESFPLTVTSAQKNPTAFYLCASSSVVQTGELFFGEGSRLTVL.

By share, this clone ranks as medium-sized (0.01 to 0.1%). This chain links TRBV19 with TRBJ1-1; possible D gene TRBD1, 5 bases. Germline V gene sequence: CDR1 LNHDA, CDR2 SQIVND (reference sequence). V was trimmed by 9 bases and J by 3 bases, leaving 14 bases between them. The CDR3 is 13 amino acids. CDR3 nucleotide sequence: TGTGCCAGCGCCCTTGGGGGGGACACTGAAGCTTTCTTT. The encoded protein is CASALGGDTEAFF.

The chain joins TRBV5-1 to TRBJ1-4; D gene unclear. The germline gives CDR1 SGHRS, CDR2 YFSETQ. The germline V and J ends were trimmed by 0 bases and 5 bases, with 11 bases remaining between them. The CDR3 sequence is 15 residues long. Here the CDR3 reads CASSLGGSANEKLFF. The CDR3, as DNA: TGCGCCAGCAGCTTGGGCGGGTCGGCGAATGAAAAACTGTTTTTT.

The V and J genes are TRBV6-5 and TRBJ1-6; 9 bases agree with TRBD1. Germline lookup yields CDR1 MNHEY and CDR2 SVGAGI. J gave up 10 bases and V 6 bases, and 7 bases lay outside the gene matches. There are 14 residues in the CDR3. CDR3 amino acids: CASRLGTGRSPLHF. The CDR3 DNA follows: TGTGCCAGCAGATTAGGGACAGGGAGATCACCCCTCCACTTT.

The genes are TRBV4-2 and TRBJ2-5; 11 bases agree with TRBD2. With V trimmed by 2 bases and J by 4 bases, 6 bases remained unmatched. CDR3 size: 16 residues. Per germline, CDR1 LGHNA and CDR2 YNFKEQ. The CDR3 DNA reads TGTGCCAGCAGCCAAAGAGTAGCGGGGGGGGGAGAGACCCAGTACTTC. Translating gives CASSQRVAGGGETQYF.

This sequence joins TRBV6-1 and TRBJ2-3, with D possibly matching TRBD2 (7 bases). The V and J ends lost 1 base and 3 bases respectively, with 17 bases between them. The CDR3 runs 17 residues. Germline V gives CDR1 MNHNS, CDR2 SASEGT. CDR3 DNA: TGTGCCAGCAGTGAAGAGGGGGGGGCCGGAAGGACAGATACGCAGTATTTT. Protein product: CASSEEGGAGRTDTQYF.

The chain carries TRBV6-5 and TRBJ1-6, with a weak D call TRBD1 (5 bases). Germline V gene sequence: CDR1 MNHEY, CDR2 SVGAGI. V was pared by 10 bases and J by 9 bases, with 16 bases between. The CDR3 runs to 13 residues. Written as DNA, the CDR3 is TGTGCCACCCTTAAGACAGTATTTTCACCCCTCCACTTT. As protein: CATLKTVFSPLHF.

This chain uses TRBV4-1 with TRBJ1-6; D gene uncertain. The CDR3 covers 16 residues. V was shortened by 0 bases and J by 9 bases, with 15 bases between the two germline ends. Germline values: CDR1 MGHRA, CDR2 YSYEKL. As DNA, the CDR3 is TGCGCCAGCAGCCAAGATAAATACTTGCCCAGTTCACCCCTCCACTTT. As protein: CASSQDKYLPSSPLHF.

Points on this clone: This CDR3 is also generated by other DNA sequences in the sample. V and J are TRBV5-4 and TRBJ2-1, with a tentative D call TRBD2 (6 bases). CDR3 length equals 15 residues. V was clipped by 0 bases and J by 0 bases, with 7 bases between them. Germline CDR1 is SGHNT and CDR2 is YYREEE (reference sequence). CDR3 sequence: CASSLDGSSYNEQFF. The CDR3, as DNA: TGTGCCAGCAGCTTGGACGGGAGCTCCTACAATGAGCAGTTCTTC.

This clone was seen a few times. The genes are TRBV5-5 and TRBJ1-2; D unresolved. CDR3 length equals 15 residues. Per the germline V gene, CDR1 is SGHKS and CDR2 is YYEKEE (reference sequence). V was cut by 4 bases and J by 1 base, with 14 bases left in between. This CDR3 reads CASSPMERFNYGYTF. DNA for the CDR3: TGTGCCAGCAGCCCGATGGAGAGATTTAACTATGGCTACACCTTC.